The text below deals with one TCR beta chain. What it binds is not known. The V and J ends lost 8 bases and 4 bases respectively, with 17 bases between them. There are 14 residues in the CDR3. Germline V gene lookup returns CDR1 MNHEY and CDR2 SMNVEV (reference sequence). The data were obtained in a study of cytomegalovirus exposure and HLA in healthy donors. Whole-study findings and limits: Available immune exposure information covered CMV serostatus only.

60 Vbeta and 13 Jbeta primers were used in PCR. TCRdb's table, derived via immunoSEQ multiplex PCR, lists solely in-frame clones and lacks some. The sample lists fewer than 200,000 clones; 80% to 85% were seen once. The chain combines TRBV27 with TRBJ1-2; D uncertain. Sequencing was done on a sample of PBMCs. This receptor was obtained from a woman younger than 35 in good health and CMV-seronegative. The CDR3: CASGRIEGIYGYTF. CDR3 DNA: TGTGCCAGCGGTAGAATCGAGGGAATCTATGGCTACACCTTC.